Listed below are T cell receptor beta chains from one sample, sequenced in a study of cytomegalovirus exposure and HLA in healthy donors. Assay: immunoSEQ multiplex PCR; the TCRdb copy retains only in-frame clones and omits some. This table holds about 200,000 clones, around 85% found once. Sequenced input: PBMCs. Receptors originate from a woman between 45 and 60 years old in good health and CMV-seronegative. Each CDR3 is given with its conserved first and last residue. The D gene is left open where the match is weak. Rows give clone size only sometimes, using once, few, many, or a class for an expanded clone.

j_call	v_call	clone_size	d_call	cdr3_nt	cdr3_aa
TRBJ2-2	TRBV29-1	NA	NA	TGCAGCGTTGAAGAGAAAAACAGGCTCTATCCCACCGGGGAGCTGTTTTTT	CSVEEKNRLYPTGELFF
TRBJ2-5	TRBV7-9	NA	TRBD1	TGTGCCAGCAGCTTAAGGGGCAGACAGGGCAGAGGAGAGACCCAGTACTTC	CASSLRGRQGRGETQYF
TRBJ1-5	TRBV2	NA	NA	TGTGCCAGCAGCCCACAGGGCCTGAATCAGCCCCAGCATTTT	CASSPQGLNQPQHF
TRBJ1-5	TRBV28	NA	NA	TGTGCCAGCAGTTTACGGGGGGCAGACAATCAGCCCCAGCATTTT	CASSLRGADNQPQHF
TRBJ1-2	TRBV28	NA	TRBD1	TGTGGAGTGGCAGGGGGTATGTATGGCTACACCTTC	CGVAGGMYGYTF
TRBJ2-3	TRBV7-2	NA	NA	TGTGCCAGCAGCCCAGGGGGCACAGATACGCAGTATTTT	CASSPGGTDTQYF
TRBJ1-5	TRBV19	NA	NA	TGTGCCAGTAGTATAAGGTCAGGGGATCAGCCCCAGCATTTT	CASSIRSGDQPQHF
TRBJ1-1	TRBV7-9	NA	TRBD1	TGTGCCAGCAGCCCTAACCCCGGGACAGCCACTGAAGCTTTCTTT	CASSPNPGTATEAFF
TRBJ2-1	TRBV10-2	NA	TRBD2	TGCGCCAGCAGTGGGACTAGCGGCGACAATGAGCAGTTCTTC	CASSGTSGDNEQFF
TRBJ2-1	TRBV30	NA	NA	TGTGCCTGGAGGTCCGGGAATGAGCAGTTCTTC	CAWRSGNEQFF
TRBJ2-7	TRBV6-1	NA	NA	TGTGCCAGCAGTAGACAGGGAGGACTGGACGAGCAGTACTTC	CASSRQGGLDEQYF
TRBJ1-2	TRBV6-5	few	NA	TGTGCCAGCAGAACAGGGAACTATGGCTACACCTTC	CASRTGNYGYTF
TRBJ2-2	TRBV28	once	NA	TGTGCCAGCAGCCTGAACACCGGGGAGCTGTTTTTT	CASSLNTGELFF
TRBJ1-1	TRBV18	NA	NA	TGTGCCAGCTCAGTACAGGGTTTGGAAGCTTTCTTT	CASSVQGLEAFF
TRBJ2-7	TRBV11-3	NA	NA	TGTGCCAGCAGCTTAAACAGGATTTTGCCCTACGAGCAGTACTTC	CASSLNRILPYEQYF
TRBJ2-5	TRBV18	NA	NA	TGTGCCAGCTCATCGCAGGGTGGGGAGACCCAGTACTTC	CASSSQGGETQYF
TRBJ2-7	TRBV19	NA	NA	TGTGCCAGTACCGTCGGGTCCGGGACCTACGAGCAGTACTTC	CASTVGSGTYEQYF
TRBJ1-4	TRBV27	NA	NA	TGTGCCAGCAGTTTAATTGGCAGGTTGAATGAAAAACTGTTTTTT	CASSLIGRLNEKLFF
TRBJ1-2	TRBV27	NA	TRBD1	TGTGCCAGCAGTTTTGGGACAGGGGAAGCCTATGGCTACACCTTC	CASSFGTGEAYGYTF
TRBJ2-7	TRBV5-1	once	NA	TGCGCCAGCAGCTGGTTTGGCGGGGCCTACGAGCAGTACTTC	CASSWFGGAYEQYF
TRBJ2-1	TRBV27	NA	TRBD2	TGTGCCAGCAGTTTATCGTCTAGCGGGAGCTCCTACAATGAGCAGTTCTTC	CASSLSSSGSSYNEQFF
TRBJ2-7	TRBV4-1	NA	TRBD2	TGCGCCAGCAGCCAAGATCTCCCGACTAGCGGCTTCTCCTACGAGCAGTACTTC	CASSQDLPTSGFSYEQYF
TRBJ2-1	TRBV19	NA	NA	TGTGCCAGTAGTATAGGAGCCCAGACAATCTACAATGAGCAGTTCTTC	CASSIGAQTIYNEQFF
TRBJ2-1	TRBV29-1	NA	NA	TGCAGCGCCCAGGGTCTCGATGAGCAGTTCTTC	CSAQGLDEQFF
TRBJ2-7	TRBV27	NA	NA	TGTGCCAGCAGTTCCCGGGACAAGAGCTACGAGCAGTACTTC	CASSSRDKSYEQYF
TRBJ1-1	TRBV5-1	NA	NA	TGCGCCAGCAGCTCGGACATGAACACTGAAGCTTTCTTT	CASSSDMNTEAFF
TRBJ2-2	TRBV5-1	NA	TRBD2	TGCGCCAGCAGCTTTACTAGCGTAATCGCCACCGGGGAGCTGTTTTTT	CASSFTSVIATGELFF
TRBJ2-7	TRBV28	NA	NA	TGTGCCAGCAGTTTGCAGGGCCCCTACGAGCAGTACTTC	CASSLQGPYEQYF
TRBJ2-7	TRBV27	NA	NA	TGTGCCAGCAGTTTATATCGGGACTCAGGCTACGAGCAGTACTTC	CASSLYRDSGYEQYF
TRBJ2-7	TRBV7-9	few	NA	TGTTCCAGCAGCTTACCCCCCAGTCACGAGCAGTACTTC	CSSSLPPSHEQYF